Below, 21 T cell receptor beta chains from the same sample are listed, as sequenced in a study of OX40 agonist ivuxolimab in advanced cancers. Assay used: immunoSEQ multiplex PCR; TCRdb lists only in-frame clones, some missing. The data contain 50,000 to 65,000 clones, 81% of them singletons. The input for sequencing was CD4+ or CD8+ T cells sorted from blood, taken in a trial of the OX40 agonist ivuxolimab. These receptors all stem from an adult with an advanced solid tumor such as melanoma, head and neck, liver or kidney cancer.

The rearrangement joins TRBV30 to TRBJ2-7; 10 nucleotides agree with TRBD1. With V trimmed by 2 bases and J by 8 bases, 6 bases remained unmatched. The CDR3 length is 13 residues. The germline V gene has CDR1 GTSNPN and CDR2 SVGIG (reference sequence). CDR3: CAWSLEDRGKQYF. CDR3 DNA sequence: TGTGCCTGGAGTTTAGAGGACAGGGGGAAGCAGTACTTC.

This clone was seen a few times. The chain carries TRBV19 and TRBJ1-1; D is unresolved. The ends were cut back, 0 bases at V and 3 bases at J, with 14 bases in the middle. CDR1 is LNHDA and CDR2 is SQIVND in the germline V gene (reference sequence). The CDR3 extends over 16 amino acids. Written as DNA, the CDR3 is TGTGCCAGTAGTATAGATCCCTATACTAGGGACACTGAAGCTTTCTTT. It translates to CASSIDPYTRDTEAFF.

The chain has TRBV30 and TRBJ1-2, with 7 nucleotides matching TRBD1. Germline V lookup: CDR1 GTSNPN, CDR2 SVGIG (reference sequence). V was clipped by 1 base and J by 4 bases; unmatched bases: 6. This CDR3 spans 14 amino acids. CDR3 sequence: CAWSDHRGIYGYTF. The CDR3 DNA reads as TGTGCCTGGAGTGATCACAGGGGAATCTATGGCTACACCTTC.

The chain is built from TRBV29-1 and TRBJ2-7, with a possible D match to TRBD1 (8 bases). Germline lookup yields CDR1 SQVTM and CDR2 ANQGSEA. This CDR3 spans 15 amino acids. Trimming left V 6 bases short and J 3 bases short, with 21 bases between. CDR3 sequence (DNA): TGCAGCGTCGAAATTAGGACAGGGAGGGACTACGAGCAGTACTTC. It encodes CSVEIRTGRDYEQYF.

V usage is TRBV19 and J usage is TRBJ2-2; 8 nucleotides match TRBD1. The germline gives CDR1 LNHDA, CDR2 SQIVND (reference sequence). Germline trimming cut 5 bases from V and 7 bases from J; bases unmatched to any gene: 15. The CDR3 is made up of 17 amino acids. The CDR3 coding sequence is TGTGCCAGTAGTCATATAGCGGCAGGGGGCAAGGGCGGGGAGCTGTTTTTT. This gives the protein CASSHIAAGGKGGELFF.

This chain joins TRBV4-1 and TRBJ2-2; TRBD2 agrees at 8 bases. The CDR3 totals 15 residues. Germline assignment: CDR1 MGHRA and CDR2 YSYEKL. The J segment lost 5 bases and the V segment lost 5 bases, leaving 7 bases of the junction unmatched. The CDR3 region is CASSYAGTRTGELFF. The DNA of the CDR3 is TGCGCCAGCAGCTATGCCGGGACTAGGACCGGGGAGCTGTTTTTT.

The chain carries TRBV18 and TRBJ2-5, with D unresolved. This CDR3 is built from 13 residues. The germline CDR1 and CDR2 sequences are KGHSH and LQKENI. V dropped 8 bases and J dropped 2 bases, with 12 bases sitting between them. CDR3 sequence (DNA): TGTGCCAGCACCCCGGTAGGACAAGAGACCCAGTACTTC. This encodes CASTPVGQETQYF.

V gene TRBV27 combines with J gene TRBJ2-5; TRBD1 matches 7 bases. After removal of 8 bases from V and 5 bases from J, the junction contained 11 bases not matched to a gene. Germline CDR1 is MNHEY and CDR2 is SMNVEV (reference sequence). The CDR3 has 14 residues. This CDR3 is CASRRQGLMETQYF. CDR3 coding DNA: TGTGCCAGCCGCCGACAGGGTCTAATGGAGACCCAGTACTTC.

This rearrangement joins TRBV5-5 to TRBJ1-2; the D gene is possibly TRBD1 (5 bases). The CDR3 loop spans 14 amino acids. Germline V gene sequence: CDR1 SGHKS, CDR2 YYEKEE (reference sequence). V gave up 4 bases and J gave up 1 base, with 11 bases separating them. The CDR3 region has the DNA TGTGCCAGCAGCGGAGGGACGGTTAACTATGGCTACACCTTC. Translation gives CASSGGTVNYGYTF.

V usage is TRBV30 and J usage is TRBJ2-7; tentatively, D is TRBD1 or TRBD2 (5 bases each). This CDR3 comprises 11 residues. The germline V gene encodes CDR1 GTSNPN and CDR2 SVGIG (reference sequence). V dropped 2 bases and J dropped 7 bases, with 9 bases sitting between them. As DNA, the CDR3 is TGTGCCTGGAGTACGGGACCGGAGCAGTACTTC. Protein: CAWSTGPEQYF. Full variable domain (missing parts from reference TRBV30 and TRBJ2-7): SQTIHQWPATLVQPVGSPLSLECTVEGTSNPNLYWYRQAAGRGLQLLFYSVGIGQISSEVPQNLSASRPQDRQFILSSKKLLLSDSGFYLCAWSTGPEQYFGPGTRLTVT.

V is TRBV15 and J is TRBJ2-1, with unresolved D. The V end was cut by 4 bases, the J end by 6 bases, with 7 bases between. The CDR3 is made up of 12 amino acids. CDR1 LNHNV and CDR2 YYDKDF come from the germline V gene (reference sequence). Here the CDR3 reads CATSIPLNEQFF. The CDR3 DNA reads as TGTGCCACCAGCATACCCCTCAATGAGCAGTTCTTC.

The chain has TRBV6-5 and TRBJ2-7, with a possible D match to TRBD2 (6 bases). CDR1 and CDR2 (germline): MNHEY, SVGAGI. Trimming took off 5 bases at V and 7 bases at J, with 18 bases between the two ends. This CDR3 contains 14 residues. The CDR3 DNA reads TGTGCCAGCAGTCTAACCGGGACGGAGGGAGAGCAGTACTTC. It codes for CASSLTGTEGEQYF.

The chain combines TRBV28 with TRBJ1-2; D is ambiguous. This CDR3 comprises 12 residues. V was trimmed by 5 bases and J by 0 bases, leaving 4 bases between them. Germline CDR1 MDHEN, CDR2 SYDVKM. CDR3 DNA: TGTGCCAGCAGTACTACTAACTATGGCTACACCTTC. It is translated as CASSTTNYGYTF.

V usage is TRBV5-4 and J usage is TRBJ2-7, with TRBD1 matching 10 bases. The germline V gene encodes CDR1 SGHNT and CDR2 YYREEE (reference sequence). J was trimmed by 5 bases and V by 3 bases; bases with no gene match: 5. The CDR3 extends over 14 amino acids. The CDR3 DNA reads TGTGCCAGCAGCTCGACAGGGGGCGCGGACGAGCAGTACTTC. As protein: CASSSTGGADEQYF.

V usage is TRBV29-1 and J usage is TRBJ1-4; tentative D call: TRBD1 (5 bases). The CDR3 has 13 residues. The germline V gene encodes CDR1 SQVTM and CDR2 ANQGSEA. The germline V and J ends were trimmed by 4 bases and 7 bases, with 13 bases remaining between them. In nucleotides, the CDR3 is TGCAGCGTTGGAGGGACGAAGGGTGAAAAACTGTTTTTT. Residues: CSVGGTKGEKLFF.

The gene calls are TRBV9 and TRBJ1-4; 8 bases are shared with TRBD1. Germline V gene data show CDR1 as SGDLS and CDR2 as YYNGEE. The V and J ends lost 0 bases and 7 bases, in that order; junction bases with no gene match: 8. The CDR3 runs to 16 residues. DNA of the CDR3: TGTGCCAGCAGCGTAGTTCCCACAGGGGGAAGTGAAAAACTGTTTTTT. Translated: CASSVVPTGGSEKLFF.

The CDR3 reads CASSEGVRTTYEQYF. The DNA of the CDR3 is TGTGCCAGCAGTGAGGGGGTCAGGACTACCTACGAGCAGTACTTC. The gene calls are TRBV6-1 and TRBJ2-7; tentative D call: TRBD2 (6 bases). CDR1 and CDR2 from the germline V gene are MNHNS and SASEGT. The CDR3 is 15 residues long. V dropped 3 bases and J dropped 2 bases, with 14 bases sitting between them.

The rearrangement links TRBV6-5 to TRBJ2-7; 9 nucleotides match TRBD1. CDR1 MNHEY and CDR2 SVGAGI come from the germline V gene. The length of the CDR3 is 13 residues. With V trimmed by 10 bases and J by 6 bases, 10 bases remained unmatched. The CDR3 here is CATKTGGAGEQYF. CDR3 coding DNA: TGTGCCACCAAGACAGGGGGAGCGGGCGAGCAGTACTTC.

The chain has TRBV2 and TRBJ2-6; tentative D call: TRBD2 (6 bases). The germline V gene encodes CDR1 SNHLY and CDR2 FYNNEI. Between the trimmed V and J ends, which lost 2 bases and 1 base, there was a span of 9 bases. The CDR3 runs to 16 residues. Here the CDR3 reads CASSERGLSGANVLTF. In nucleotides, the CDR3 is TGTGCCAGCAGTGAACGGGGGTTATCTGGGGCCAACGTCCTGACTTTC.

The rearrangement links TRBV7-2 to TRBJ1-2, with 8 bases aligning to TRBD1. This CDR3 has 18 residues. V lost 1 base, J lost 7 bases, and 17 bases stayed unmatched. The V gene's germline CDR1 is SGHTA and CDR2 FQGNSA. CDR3 amino acids: CASSLGRDRSPLLFGYTF. The CDR3 DNA sequence: TGTGCCAGCAGCTTAGGAAGGGACAGGTCTCCTCTCCTATTTGGCTACACCTTC.

The V and J genes are TRBV7-8 and TRBJ1-2, with D tentatively TRBD1 (5 bases). Germline CDR1 SGHVS, CDR2 FQNEAQ. This CDR3 contains 13 residues. Trimming took 3 bases from V and 8 from J, leaving 13 bases between them. This chain's CDR3 is CASSLGRARGYTF. CDR3 bases: TGTGCCAGCAGCTTGGGCAGGGCGAGGGGCTACACCTTC.